This TCR beta chain was profiled in a study of CD8 T cells in Susac syndrome. TEMRA cells were FACS-enriched, while CD8+ and CD4+ T cells were negatively isolated. The authors reverse transcribed roughly 0.5 to 1 ug RNA with random hexamers. MiXCR was run by TCRdb on the immunoSEQ multiplex PCR reads, yielding one entry per CDR3 protein. The table has some 200,000 distinct CDR3 sequences, more than 90% seen once. In germline, CDR1 is LGHDT, CDR2 YNNKEL (reference sequence). Deletions cut 8 bases from V and 3 bases from J, with 13 bases between. The CDR3 contains 13 residues. The J gene is TRBJ1-2, the V gene TRBV3-1; tentative D call: TRBD1 (6 bases). The receptor comes from a human donor with multiple sclerosis. The sequencing input was CD4+ T cells from PBMCs. CDR3 protein: CASGGQGDYGYTF. DNA for the CDR3: TGTGCCAGCGGGGGGCAGGGTGACTATGGCTACACCTTC.